These T cell receptor beta chains were read from a single sample in a study of T cell repertoires in cytomegalovirus infection. Using its own MiXCR run on the reads, TCRdb lists one record per CDR3 protein. This repertoire shows 230,000 or so distinct CDR3 sequences, about a sixth found once; its top ten account for more than 45%. Sequences were obtained from CD8+ T cells from PBMCs. Every receptor here comes from a human donor in good health (CMV status not recorded). Some clones in this sample may be carry-over from other donors' samples. Both conserved end residues are part of each CDR3. The order of the fields is clone size, J gene, V gene, D gene, CDR3 protein, CDR3 DNA. The D gene is left open where the match is weak. The size of a clone is reported for some rows only, either as once, few or many, or as a class for expanded clones.

clone size: many; J gene: TRBJ2-3; V gene: TRBV7-9; D gene: .; CDR3 protein: CASSPRTGARTDTQYF; CDR3 DNA: TGTGCCAGCAGCCCAAGGACGGGGGCCCGCACAGATACGCAGTATTTT
clone size: few; J gene: TRBJ2-1; V gene: TRBV18; D gene: .; CDR3 protein: CASSPERNEQFF; CDR3 DNA: TGTGCCAGCTCACCCGAAAGGAATGAGCAGTTCTTC
clone size: many; J gene: TRBJ2-1; V gene: TRBV7-2; D gene: .; CDR3 protein: CASSLRGATSYNEQFF; CDR3 DNA: TGTGCCAGCAGCTTGAGGGGGGCCACTTCCTACAATGAGCAGTTCTTC
clone size: few; J gene: TRBJ2-1; V gene: TRBV18; D gene: TRBD2; CDR3 protein: CASSPERGGSSYNEQFF; CDR3 DNA: TGTGCCAGCTCACCCGAGCGGGGGGGAAGTTCCTACAATGAGCAGTTCTTC
clone size: .; J gene: TRBJ2-7; V gene: TRBV15; D gene: TRBD1; CDR3 protein: CATSNRDSSAYEQYF; CDR3 DNA: TGTGCCACCAGCAACCGGGACAGTAGTGCCTACGAGCAGTACTTC
clone size: .; J gene: TRBJ2-7; V gene: TRBV28; D gene: .; CDR3 protein: CASSLFEYEQYF; CDR3 DNA: TGTGCCAGCAGTTTATTCGAGTACGAGCAGTACTTC
clone size: .; J gene: TRBJ2-7; V gene: TRBV4-1; D gene: .; CDR3 protein: CASSPASNLEQYF; CDR3 DNA: TGCGCCAGCAGCCCCGCTAGTAACCTCGAGCAGTACTTC
clone size: .; J gene: TRBJ2-5; V gene: TRBV7-9; D gene: .; CDR3 protein: CASSLGISRQETQYF; CDR3 DNA: TGTGCCAGCAGCTTAGGAATCAGCCGACAAGAGACCCAGTACTTC
clone size: .; J gene: TRBJ1-1; V gene: TRBV5-4; D gene: .; CDR3 protein: CASSLGAIEAFF; CDR3 DNA: TGTGCCAGCAGCTTGGGGGCCATTGAAGCTTTCTTT
clone size: many; J gene: TRBJ1-2; V gene: TRBV7-2; D gene: .; CDR3 protein: CASSLMLGVSGYTF; CDR3 DNA: TGTGCCAGCAGCCTCATGTTGGGTGTCAGTGGCTACACCTTC
clone size: few; J gene: TRBJ1-5; V gene: TRBV29-1; D gene: .; CDR3 protein: CSVVSRDNQPQHF; CDR3 DNA: TGCAGCGTTGTTAGCAGGGACAATCAGCCCCAGCATTTT
clone size: many; J gene: TRBJ1-3; V gene: TRBV4-2; D gene: .; CDR3 protein: CASSQFGPASGNTIYF; CDR3 DNA: TGTGCCAGCAGCCAATTCGGGCCAGCCTCTGGAAACACCATATATTTT
clone size: few; J gene: TRBJ2-1; V gene: TRBV10-3; D gene: .; CDR3 protein: CATQVDPYNEQFF; CDR3 DNA: TGTGCCACCCAGGTCGATCCCTACAATGAGCAGTTCTTC
clone size: few; J gene: TRBJ2-1; V gene: TRBV5-1; D gene: .; CDR3 protein: CASSPQGSYNEQFF; CDR3 DNA: TGCGCCAGCAGCCCCCAGGGCTCTTACAATGAGCAGTTCTTC
clone size: .; J gene: TRBJ2-5; V gene: TRBV7-2; D gene: .; CDR3 protein: CASSFFPGEETQYF; CDR3 DNA: TGTGCCAGCAGCTTTTTCCCGGGGGAGGAGACCCAGTACTTC
clone size: few; J gene: TRBJ1-1; V gene: TRBV4-1; D gene: .; CDR3 protein: CASSQGDGGNTEAFF; CDR3 DNA: TGCGCCAGCAGCCAAGGGGACGGAGGAAACACTGAAGCTTTCTTT
clone size: .; J gene: TRBJ2-7; V gene: TRBV12-3/TRBV12-4; D gene: TRBD2; CDR3 protein: CASSPGTSGGLRGTFYEQYF; CDR3 DNA: TGTGCCAGCAGTCCCGGGACTAGCGGGGGGCTCCGGGGGACTTTCTACGAGCAGTACTTC
clone size: .; J gene: TRBJ2-7; V gene: TRBV9; D gene: TRBD2; CDR3 protein: CASSLQGTSFDEQYF; CDR3 DNA: TGTGCCAGCAGCCTACAAGGGACTAGCTTCGACGAGCAGTACTTC
clone size: .; J gene: TRBJ2-7; V gene: TRBV4-1; D gene: TRBD1; CDR3 protein: CASSQAADRGIRDF; CDR3 DNA: TGCGCCAGCAGCCAAGCGGCGGACAGGGGGATCCGGGACTTC
clone size: .; J gene: TRBJ1-5; V gene: TRBV19; D gene: TRBD1; CDR3 protein: CASSPGQGVQPQHF; CDR3 DNA: TGTGCCAGTAGTCCGGGACAGGGCGTTCAGCCCCAGCATTTT
clone size: .; J gene: TRBJ1-6; V gene: TRBV2; D gene: TRBD1; CDR3 protein: CASSELGQGAVNSPLHF; CDR3 DNA: TGTGCCAGCAGTGAACTAGGGCAGGGGGCCGTAAATTCACCCCTCCACTTT
clone size: .; J gene: TRBJ1-1; V gene: TRBV2; D gene: .; CDR3 protein: CASSTGLNTEAFF; CDR3 DNA: TGTGCCAGTAGTACAGGACTGAACACTGAAGCTTTCTTT
clone size: .; J gene: TRBJ1-5; V gene: TRBV6-2/TRBV6-3; D gene: .; CDR3 protein: CASSYSLTWGNQPQHF; CDR3 DNA: TGTGCCAGCAGTTACTCCTTGACCTGGGGCAATCAGCCCCAGCATTTT
clone size: .; J gene: TRBJ2-7; V gene: TRBV20-1; D gene: .; CDR3 protein: CSARESPGSSYEQYF; CDR3 DNA: TGCAGTGCTAGAGAGTCCCCGGGCTCTTCCTACGAGCAGTACTTC
clone size: .; J gene: TRBJ2-7; V gene: TRBV7-3; D gene: TRBD2; CDR3 protein: CASSLTAVATSVSYEQYF; CDR3 DNA: TGTGCCAGCAGCTTAACGGCGGTCGCGACTAGCGTATCCTACGAGCAGTACTTC
clone size: .; J gene: TRBJ2-5; V gene: TRBV6-2/TRBV6-3; D gene: .; CDR3 protein: CASSYGTTGVRQTQYF; CDR3 DNA: TGTGCCAGCAGTTACGGTACCACCGGGGTTCGTCAGACCCAGTACTTC
clone size: .; J gene: TRBJ1-2; V gene: TRBV3-1; D gene: TRBD1; CDR3 protein: CASSSDRGISYGYTF; CDR3 DNA: TGTGCCAGCAGCTCGGACAGGGGAATTAGCTATGGCTACACCTTC
clone size: .; J gene: TRBJ2-1; V gene: TRBV4-1; D gene: TRBD2; CDR3 protein: CASSHPGLAGGTYNEQFF; CDR3 DNA: TGCGCCAGCAGCCACCCGGGACTAGCGGGGGGCACCTACAATGAGCAGTTCTTC
clone size: .; J gene: TRBJ2-6; V gene: TRBV20-1; D gene: TRBD1; CDR3 protein: CSARDFKGQGYANVLTF; CDR3 DNA: TGCAGTGCTAGAGATTTTAAAGGACAGGGGTATGCCAACGTCCTGACTTTC
clone size: many; J gene: TRBJ2-1; V gene: TRBV7-2; D gene: TRBD1; CDR3 protein: CASSSGGPGEEQFF; CDR3 DNA: TGTGCCAGCAGCTCAGGGGGCCCAGGGGAGGAGCAGTTCTTC
clone size: few; J gene: TRBJ1-6; V gene: TRBV2; D gene: TRBD1; CDR3 protein: CASSEVGQGTPLHF; CDR3 DNA: TGTGCCAGCAGTGAAGTAGGACAGGGGACACCCCTCCACTTT
clone size: many; J gene: TRBJ2-7; V gene: TRBV7-8; D gene: .; CDR3 protein: CASSLAIGQVYEQYF; CDR3 DNA: TGTGCCAGCAGCTTAGCGATTGGCCAGGTATACGAGCAGTACTTC
clone size: few; J gene: TRBJ2-7; V gene: TRBV27; D gene: TRBD1; CDR3 protein: CASRPIGTGPSYEQYF; CDR3 DNA: TGTGCCAGCAGGCCCATAGGGACAGGGCCCTCCTACGAGCAGTACTTC
clone size: few; J gene: TRBJ1-4; V gene: TRBV2; D gene: .; CDR3 protein: CASSEDSMDATNEKLFF; CDR3 DNA: TGTGCCAGCAGTGAAGACAGTATGGATGCAACTAATGAAAAACTGTTTTTT
clone size: .; J gene: TRBJ1-2; V gene: TRBV23-1; D gene: TRBD1; CDR3 protein: CARDRGYYGYTF; CDR3 DNA: TGCGCCAGGGACAGGGGGTACTATGGCTACACCTTC
clone size: .; J gene: TRBJ2-1; V gene: TRBV27; D gene: TRBD2; CDR3 protein: CASSLSLAGVTYNEQFF; CDR3 DNA: TGTGCCAGCAGTTTATCGCTAGCGGGGGTTACCTACAATGAGCAGTTCTTC
clone size: .; J gene: TRBJ2-5; V gene: TRBV6-2/TRBV6-3; D gene: .; CDR3 protein: CASSYSTTGGQETQYF; CDR3 DNA: TGTGCCAGCAGTTACTCGACGACAGGCGGGCAAGAGACCCAGTACTTC
clone size: .; J gene: TRBJ2-2; V gene: TRBV15; D gene: .; CDR3 protein: CATSRDEGGGNTGELFF; CDR3 DNA: TGTGCCACCAGCAGAGATGAGGGGGGAGGCAACACCGGGGAGCTGTTTTTT
clone size: many; J gene: TRBJ1-5; V gene: TRBV12-3/TRBV12-4; D gene: .; CDR3 protein: CASSLSRVGNQPQHF; CDR3 DNA: TGTGCCAGCAGTTTGTCCAGGGTCGGCAATCAGCCCCAGCATTTT
clone size: .; J gene: TRBJ2-2; V gene: TRBV6-6; D gene: .; CDR3 protein: CASPGLNTGELFF; CDR3 DNA: TGTGCCAGCCCGGGGTTGAACACCGGGGAGCTGTTTTTT
clone size: many; J gene: TRBJ1-3; V gene: TRBV7-9; D gene: .; CDR3 protein: CASSLAGNTIYF; CDR3 DNA: TGTGCCAGCAGCTTAGCGGGAAACACCATATATTTT
clone size: many; J gene: TRBJ1-1; V gene: TRBV20-1; D gene: .; CDR3 protein: CSARDFTQGMNTEAFF; CDR3 DNA: TGCAGTGCTAGAGATTTTACTCAGGGAATGAACACTGAAGCTTTCTTT
clone size: many; J gene: TRBJ2-7; V gene: TRBV2; D gene: TRBD1; CDR3 protein: CASIPGGQSYEQYF; CDR3 DNA: TGTGCCAGCATTCCAGGGGGACAGTCCTACGAGCAGTACTTC
clone size: few; J gene: TRBJ2-1; V gene: TRBV12-3/TRBV12-4; D gene: .; CDR3 protein: CASSPEGGYYNEQFF; CDR3 DNA: TGTGCCAGCAGTCCCGAGGGGGGGTACTACAATGAGCAGTTCTTC
clone size: many; J gene: TRBJ1-6; V gene: TRBV7-6; D gene: .; CDR3 protein: CASSVGGVGNSPLHF; CDR3 DNA: TGTGCCAGCAGCGTAGGAGGTGTAGGGAATTCACCCCTCCACTTT
clone size: few; J gene: TRBJ2-1; V gene: TRBV5-3; D gene: TRBD1; CDR3 protein: CASSLTGQAYNEQFF; CDR3 DNA: TGTGCCAGCAGCTTAACGGGACAGGCCTACAATGAGCAGTTCTTC
clone size: many; J gene: TRBJ1-1; V gene: TRBV7-3; D gene: .; CDR3 protein: CASSLNPQGRDTEAFF; CDR3 DNA: TGTGCCAGCAGCTTAAACCCCCAGGGCAGGGACACTGAAGCTTTCTTT
clone size: many; J gene: TRBJ2-3; V gene: TRBV7-9; D gene: .; CDR3 protein: CASSFDHDTSTDTQYF; CDR3 DNA: TGTGCCAGCAGCTTCGACCATGATACTAGCACAGATACGCAGTATTTT
clone size: many; J gene: TRBJ2-5; V gene: TRBV7-2; D gene: .; CDR3 protein: CASSYPTVQETQYF; CDR3 DNA: TGTGCCAGCAGCTACCCGACGGTCCAAGAGACCCAGTACTTC
clone size: few; J gene: TRBJ1-1; V gene: TRBV6-5; D gene: .; CDR3 protein: CASSYSGDVTEAFF; CDR3 DNA: TGTGCCAGCAGTTATTCAGGGGATGTCACTGAAGCTTTCTTT
clone size: .; J gene: TRBJ2-4; V gene: TRBV27; D gene: .; CDR3 protein: CASSLSFGWGAKNIQYF; CDR3 DNA: TGTGCCAGCAGTTTATCCTTCGGGTGGGGGGCCAAAAACATTCAGTACTTC
clone size: few; J gene: TRBJ1-5; V gene: TRBV4-2; D gene: .; CDR3 protein: CASSQDRVEGNTDQPQHF; CDR3 DNA: TGTGCCAGCAGCCAAGACCGTGTGGAGGGAAATACAGATCAGCCCCAGCATTTT
clone size: many; J gene: TRBJ2-1; V gene: TRBV7-9; D gene: .; CDR3 protein: CASSLALGIPNEQFF; CDR3 DNA: TGTGCCAGCAGCTTAGCACTGGGGATTCCCAATGAGCAGTTCTTC
clone size: .; J gene: TRBJ2-1; V gene: TRBV5-1; D gene: .; CDR3 protein: CASSQDKYNEQFF; CDR3 DNA: TGCGCCAGCAGCCAGGACAAGTACAATGAGCAGTTCTTC
clone size: .; J gene: TRBJ2-3; V gene: TRBV7-8; D gene: .; CDR3 protein: CASSPGVGGETLRTDTQYF; CDR3 DNA: TGTGCCAGCAGCCCCGGGGTGGGCGGGGAGACCCTACGCACAGATACGCAGTATTTT
clone size: .; J gene: TRBJ2-5; V gene: TRBV15; D gene: TRBD2; CDR3 protein: CATSRDPLAGGQETQYF; CDR3 DNA: TGTGCCACCAGCAGAGATCCACTAGCGGGGGGACAAGAGACCCAGTACTTC
clone size: .; J gene: TRBJ2-1; V gene: TRBV9; D gene: TRBD2; CDR3 protein: CASSVVGAGGNEQFF; CDR3 DNA: TGTGCCAGCAGCGTAGTGGGGGCGGGAGGGAATGAGCAGTTCTTC
clone size: many; J gene: TRBJ1-1; V gene: TRBV7-2; D gene: .; CDR3 protein: CASSLAWVPTVGEAFF; CDR3 DNA: TGTGCCAGCAGCTTAGCCTGGGTCCCCACGGTGGGTGAAGCTTTCTTT
clone size: .; J gene: TRBJ2-1; V gene: TRBV14; D gene: .; CDR3 protein: CASSPFLARSSYNEQFF; CDR3 DNA: TGTGCCAGCAGCCCCTTTTTAGCGAGAAGCTCCTACAATGAGCAGTTCTTC
clone size: .; J gene: TRBJ2-3; V gene: TRBV9; D gene: TRBD2; CDR3 protein: CASSGGLAGSYTDTQYF; CDR3 DNA: TGTGCCAGCAGCGGAGGACTAGCGGGGAGTTACACAGATACGCAGTATTTT